The 24 T cell receptor beta chains presented below share a single source sample, sequenced in a study of T cells in Graves' hyperthyroidism and ophthalmopathy. Using RNA transcripts as the source, TCR beta CDR3 regions were amplified. First-round RT-PCR of the TCR CDR3 relied on the HTBI primer set. TCRdb re-analysed the multiplex PCR reads in MiXCR, keeping a single row per CDR3 protein. This table has around 350,000 distinct CDR3 sequences, roughly 14% appearing once. Sequencing was done on a sample of blood. Receptors were obtained from a woman under 30 with Graves' hyperthyroidism that later progressed to Graves' ophthalmopathy.

Details on this clonotype: The junction and the germline gene differ at one end; a read error may be behind it. The chain employs TRBV2 and TRBJ2-1; TRBD2 might be the D (7 bases). In germline, CDR1 is SNHLY, CDR2 FYNNEI. This CDR3 has 15 amino acids. The CDR3, as DNA: TGTGCCAGCCAAAACGGGGGGCTGGATTACAATGAGCGGTTCTTC. It specifies CASQNGGLDYNERFF.

On this clonotype: A much larger clone is a single base away; this may be a read error. The CDR3 spells CASRLAGAKVLTF. The DNA of the CDR3 is TGTGCCAGCCGCCTGGCGGGGGCCAAAGTCCTGACTTTC. V usage is TRBV27 and J usage is TRBJ2-6; TRBD2 is a possible D gene (7 bases). CDR3 size: 13 residues. CDR1 and CDR2 (germline): MNHEY, SMNVEV (reference sequence).

The gene calls are TRBV12-3 or TRBV12-4 and TRBJ2-2; D unclear. V lost 4 bases, J lost 2 bases, and 14 bases lay in between. This CDR3 is 16 amino acids long. The CDR3 region is CASSSPNRANTGELFF. Written as DNA, the CDR3 is TGTGCCAGCAGTTCTCCAAACCGGGCCAACACCGGGGAGCTGTTTTTT.

This clonotype was seen at least ten times. V usage is TRBV27 and J usage is TRBJ2-7; D possibly corresponds to TRBD2 (6 bases). V lost 8 bases, J lost 4 bases, and 9 bases lay in between. The CDR3 runs 11 residues. Germline values: CDR1 MNHEY, CDR2 SMNVEV (reference sequence). The CDR3 loop is CASRGLYEQYF. CDR3 DNA: TGTGCCAGCCGGGGACTTTACGAGCAGTACTTC.

J is TRBJ2-1 and V is TRBV6-1; 11 bases line up with TRBD2. This CDR3 is 13 amino acids long. J was trimmed by 14 bases and V by 2 bases; bases with no gene match: 5. Germline V lookup: CDR1 MNHNS, CDR2 SASEGT. CDR3 sequence (DNA): TGTGCCAGCAGTGAAACTAGCGGGAGAGGGGAGTTCTTC. It yields the protein CASSETSGRGEFF.

The rearrangement uses TRBV6-1 and TRBJ2-7; 14 bases are a match to TRBD2. This CDR3 region has 15 residues. V lost 6 bases, J lost 2 bases, and 3 bases stayed unmatched. Looked up from germline, CDR1 is MNHNS and CDR2 is SASEGT. CDR3 loop: CASRATSGRAYEQYF. As DNA, the CDR3 is TGTGCCAGCAGGGCGACTAGCGGGAGGGCCTACGAGCAGTACTTC.

This clonotype has a count of ten or more. This chain joins TRBV28 and TRBJ2-5; unclear D gene. There are 15 residues in the CDR3. Germline values: CDR1 MDHEN, CDR2 SYDVKM. V dropped 1 base and J dropped 2 bases, with 11 bases sitting between them. The CDR3 region is CASSLSRDTQETQYF. CDR3 in DNA: TGTGCCAGCAGTTTATCCCGAGACACACAAGAGACCCAGTACTTC.

The chain links TRBV5-4 to TRBJ1-1; tentative D call: TRBD1 (5 bases). The CDR3 is 14 residues long. The ends were cut back, 4 bases at V and 1 base at J, with 11 bases in the middle. Germline V lookup: CDR1 SGHNT, CDR2 YYREEE (reference sequence). CDR3 nucleotide sequence: TGTGCCAGCAGCCCACCCGACAGGAACACTGAAGCTTTCTTT. It yields the protein CASSPPDRNTEAFF. Together with reference TRBV5-4 and TRBJ1-1, the CDR3 gives the full variable domain: ETGVTQSPTHLIKTRGQQVTLRCSSQSGHNTVSWYQQALGQGPQFIFQYYREEENGRGNFPPRFSGLQFPNYSSELNVNALELDDSALYLCASSPPDRNTEAFFGQGTRLTVV.

The V gene is TRBV4-2, the J gene TRBJ2-2, with 14 bases identical to TRBD2. The CDR3 covers 17 residues. In germline, CDR1 is LGHNA, CDR2 YNFKEQ. The V and J ends lost 3 bases and 5 bases, in that order; junction bases with no gene match: 5. CDR3 region: CASSQGLAGEGTGELFF. DNA for the CDR3: TGTGCCAGCAGCCAGGGACTAGCGGGAGAAGGAACCGGGGAGCTGTTTTTT.

The table lists this clonotype with a few counts. This chain links TRBV6-2 or TRBV6-3 with TRBJ2-7; D is possibly TRBD1 (6 bases). The CDR3 length is 14 residues. Per germline, CDR1 MNHEY and CDR2 SVGEGT. V dropped 1 base and J dropped 5 bases, with 12 bases sitting between them. CDR3 sequence: CASSYWGQGNEQYF. DNA of the CDR3: TGTGCCAGCAGTTACTGGGGTCAGGGGAACGAGCAGTACTTC.

For this clonotype: This may be a read error, as it is one base from a much larger clone. This is likely a read error, given that the CDR3 carries no conserved phenylalanine or tryptophan at its end. This chain links TRBV30 with TRBJ2-2; D unclear. There are 14 residues in the CDR3. Germline values: CDR1 GTSNPN, CDR2 SVGIG (reference sequence). Trimming took off 3 bases at V and 5 bases at J, with 13 bases between the two ends. In DNA form, the CDR3 reads TGTGCCTGGAGGCCAACTCTTCCGACCGGGGAGCTGTTTCTT. It yields the protein CAWRPTLPTGELFL.

The V call is TRBV2, the J call TRBJ2-1, with 9 bases lining up with TRBD1. This CDR3 has 15 residues. Germline V gene sequence: CDR1 SNHLY, CDR2 FYNNEI. The J segment lost 6 bases and the V segment lost 6 bases, leaving 9 bases of the junction unmatched. The CDR3 sequence is CASSSDRGKGNEQFF. In DNA form, the CDR3 reads TGTGCCAGCAGCTCGGACAGGGGAAAGGGCAATGAGCAGTTCTTC.

This clonotype was found many times. CDR3: CASTPRGYINEQYF. The CDR3 DNA reads TGTGCCAGCACCCCCAGGGGGTACATCAACGAGCAGTACTTC. The V and J genes are TRBV28 and TRBJ2-7; TRBD1 matches 7 bases. Germline CDR1 is MDHEN and CDR2 is SYDVKM. The V gene end was trimmed by 7 bases and the J gene end by 5 bases; junction bases not matched to a gene: 11. The CDR3 runs 14 residues.

This clonotype was seen at least ten times. CDR3 residues: CASSFGQDGGRYF. Here the CDR3 DNA reads TGCGCCAGCAGCTTCGGACAGGATGGAGGGAGGTACTTC. The chain recombines TRBV5-1 with TRBJ2-7, with a weak D call TRBD1 (7 bases). The V end was cut by 2 bases, the J end by 12 bases, with 18 bases between. Germline CDR1 SGHRS, CDR2 YFSETQ. The CDR3 has 13 residues.

This clonotype has a count of ten or more. The CDR3 sequence: CASSPIRTSGQETQYF. The DNA for the CDR3 is TGTGCCAGCTCACCCATCCGGACTAGCGGCCAAGAGACCCAGTACTTC. V usage is TRBV18 and J usage is TRBJ2-5; 10 nucleotides line up with TRBD2. V lost 3 bases and J lost 1; bases outside the gene matches: 5. The CDR3 runs 16 residues. CDR1 KGHSH and CDR2 LQKENI come from the germline V gene.

The sample holds many counts of this clonotype. V usage is TRBV6-1 and J usage is TRBJ2-3; TRBD2 agrees at 13 bases. The V and J ends lost 6 bases and 6 bases, in that order; junction bases with no gene match: 0. This CDR3 spans 13 amino acids. CDR1 and CDR2 (germline): MNHNS, SASEGT. The CDR3 region has the DNA TGTGCCAGCAGACTAGCGGGAGGGGATACGCAGTATTTT. Protein: CASRLAGGDTQYF.

The V and J genes are TRBV30 and TRBJ1-6; 7 bases are a match to TRBD1. Germline values: CDR1 GTSNPN, CDR2 SVGIG (reference sequence). The CDR3 length is 12 residues. V lost 4 bases, J lost 9 bases, and 3 bases stayed unmatched. This CDR3 reads CAWNRGGSPLHF. CDR3 nucleotide sequence: TGTGCCTGGAACAGGGGTGGTTCACCCCTCCACTTT.

This clonotype was seen repeatedly, ten times or more. The chain carries TRBV10-3 and TRBJ1-4; D is unresolved. Trimming pared 6 bases from V and 7 bases from J, leaving 12 bases between. Germline V gene lookup returns CDR1 ENHRY and CDR2 SYGVKD. The CDR3 contains 13 residues. CDR3 amino acids: CAISDGPGEKLFF. DNA of the CDR3: TGTGCCATCAGCGACGGACCCGGTGAAAAACTGTTTTTT.

The rearrangement links TRBV29-1 to TRBJ2-2; D perhaps matches TRBD2 (6 bases). Germline V CDR1 and CDR2: SQVTM, ANQGSEA. With 4 bases removed from V and 5 bases from J, the gap between germline ends came to 11 bases. The CDR3 consists of 13 residues. CDR3 in amino acids: CSVGGLPTGELFF. DNA for the CDR3: TGCAGCGTTGGCGGACTACCAACCGGGGAGCTGTTTTTT.

This clonotype was counted between two and nine times. The chain carries TRBV6-2 or TRBV6-3 and TRBJ1-1; tentative D call: TRBD1 (5 bases). V was shortened by 7 bases and J by 1 base, with 10 bases between the two germline ends. Per germline, CDR1 MNHEY and CDR2 SVGEGT. The CDR3 covers 13 residues. The chain's CDR3 is CASNKRGNTEAFF. The CDR3 DNA sequence: TGTGCCAGCAACAAAAGGGGGAACACTGAAGCTTTCTTT.

In its sample, this clonotype was seen many times. The chain has TRBV30 and TRBJ1-6; D is undetermined. V dropped 4 bases and J dropped 5 bases, with 15 bases sitting between them. The CDR3 extends over 15 amino acids. Germline CDR1 is GTSNPN and CDR2 is SVGIG (reference sequence). The CDR3 loop is CAWTLGPGDNSPLHF. The CDR3 DNA is TGTGCCTGGACCCTTGGGCCGGGAGATAATTCACCCCTCCACTTT.

This clonotype has at least ten counts. The chain employs TRBV11-2 and TRBJ2-1, with 9 bases matching TRBD1. The V gene end was trimmed by 3 bases and the J gene end by 4 bases; junction bases not matched to a gene: 4. This CDR3 is 15 amino acids long. Germline V gives CDR1 SGHAT, CDR2 FQNNGV. The CDR3 reads CASSFGQGPYNEQFF. In DNA, the CDR3 is TGTGCCAGCAGCTTCGGACAGGGGCCGTACAATGAGCAGTTCTTC.

This clonotype occurred many times. The chain carries TRBV2 and TRBJ2-5, with 9 bases fitting TRBD1. The J segment lost 9 bases and the V segment lost 6 bases, leaving 5 bases of the junction unmatched. Germline V lookup: CDR1 SNHLY, CDR2 FYNNEI. The CDR3 extends over 12 amino acids. CDR3 loop: CASREDRGPQYF. CDR3 bases: TGTGCCAGCAGAGAGGACAGGGGCCCCCAGTACTTC.

The CDR3 reads CASSSPHRDPTNEKLFF. The CDR3 nucleotides read TGTGCCAGCAGTTCACCTCACAGGGACCCGACTAATGAAAAACTGTTTTTT. The V gene is TRBV7-4, the J gene TRBJ1-4; TRBD1 is a possible D gene (6 bases). Germline V gives CDR1 SGHVT, CDR2 SQSDAQ. The CDR3 is made up of 17 amino acids. V lost 6 bases to trimming and J lost 2 bases, with 19 bases between them. The complete variable domain, with remaining parts taken from reference TRBV7-4 and TRBJ1-4, reads GAGVSQSPRYKVAKRGRDVALRCDSISGHVTLYWYRQTLGQGSEVLTYSQSDAQRDKSGRPSGRFSAERPERSVSTLKIQRTEQGDSAVYLCASSSPHRDPTNEKLFFGSGTQLSVL.